The 27 T cell receptor beta chains in this list originate from one sample, sequenced in a study of T-cell reconstitution after alpha-beta-depleted transplantation in children. Unique molecular identifiers were incorporated into the prepared TCRbeta library. One entry per CDR3 protein, called by TCRdb with MiXCR from the PCR reads. The repertoire includes around 440,000 distinct CDR3 sequences, 16% of them detected once, and 25% to 30% sits in the top ten. The material was PBMCs, mostly from graft donor cells, obtained 360 days after TCRalphabeta/CD19-depleted stem cell transplant. Receptor source: a boy under two years old who had a stem cell transplant for Wiskott-Aldrich syndrome, so the T cells may come from the graft donor.

This clonotype has only a few counts. This chain links TRBV20-1 with TRBJ2-1; D ambiguous. This CDR3 contains 12 residues. Trimming cost V 5 bases and J 6 bases, with 11 bases left between them. The germline V gene has CDR1 DFQATT and CDR2 SNEGSKA (reference sequence). The CDR3 coding sequence is TGCAGTGCTGGAAGACTGGTCAATGAGCAGTTCTTC. Protein product: CSAGRLVNEQFF.

V is TRBV4-1 and J is TRBJ2-1, with 14 positions matching TRBD2. Germline assignment: CDR1 MGHRA and CDR2 YSYEKL. J lost 10 bases, V lost 5 bases, and 4 bases had no gene match. CDR3 length: 14 amino acids. The CDR3 sequence is CASSLRTSGREQFF. The CDR3 nucleotides are TGCGCCAGCAGCTTACGGACTAGCGGGAGGGAGCAGTTCTTC.

In this sample, this clonotype turned up a few times. J is TRBJ2-5 and V is TRBV7-8; D gene ambiguous. The germline V gene has CDR1 SGHVS and CDR2 FQNEAQ. Trimming stripped 2 bases from V and 9 bases from J, with 10 bases between. The CDR3 length is 12 residues. The CDR3 DNA is TGTGCCAGCAGCTTATTCTCCATGGCCCAGTACTTC. Its protein product is CASSLFSMAQYF.

This chain joins TRBV7-9 and TRBJ1-2; a weak D match, TRBD1 (5 bases). This CDR3 contains 14 residues. V was trimmed by 5 bases and J by 7 bases, leaving 17 bases between them. Per germline, CDR1 SEHNR and CDR2 FQNEAQ (reference sequence). The CDR3 DNA reads as TGTGCCAGCAGCGCCCCAGGGTTGTCGGGTGGCTACACCTTC. Translation gives CASSAPGLSGGYTF.

This chain uses TRBV12-3 or TRBV12-4 with TRBJ2-5; no clear D gene. The CDR3 is 14 amino acids. Deletions cut 5 bases from V and 0 bases from J, with 10 bases between. The CDR3 DNA reads as TGTGCCAGCAGTAACTGGGGTTACCAAGAGACCCAGTACTTC. As protein: CASSNWGYQETQYF.

The chain recombines TRBV4-3 with TRBJ2-5, with 7 bases aligning to TRBD2. The J segment lost 2 bases and the V segment lost 3 bases, leaving 3 bases of the junction unmatched. The germline V gene has CDR1 LGHNA and CDR2 YSLEER. The length of the CDR3 is 14 residues. The CDR3 loop is CASSQTSRQETQYF. CDR3 bases: TGCGCCAGCAGCCAGACTAGCAGGCAAGAGACCCAGTACTTC.

There are a few counts of this clonotype. The chain's CDR3 is CASSLVGTEQYF. The DNA for the CDR3 is TGTGCCAGCAGCTTAGTGGGTACCGAGCAGTACTTC. The chain has TRBV7-9 and TRBJ2-7; no clear D gene. Germline CDR1 reads SEHNR; CDR2 reads FQNEAQ (reference sequence). The CDR3 length is 12 residues. Trimming removed 1 base at V and 6 bases at J, with 7 bases between.

This clonotype showed up just a few times. V is TRBV15 and J is TRBJ2-5; D unresolved. There are 16 residues in the CDR3. The V end lost 1 base, the J end lost 5 bases, and 17 bases lay between the germline ends. CDR1 is LNHNV and CDR2 is YYDKDF in the germline V gene (reference sequence). CDR3 region: CATSRAKIPGRETQYF. The CDR3 DNA is TGTGCCACCAGCAGAGCAAAGATCCCGGGCCGGGAGACCCAGTACTTC. The whole variable domain, remainder taken from reference TRBV15 and TRBJ2-5, is DAMVIQNPRYQVTQFGKPVTLSCSQTLNHNVMYWYQQKSSQAPKLLFHYYDKDFNNEADTPDNFQSRRPNTSFCFLDIRSPGLGDTAMYLCATSRAKIPGRETQYFGPGTRLLVL.

The chain is built from TRBV3-1 and TRBJ2-6; D uncertain. The CDR3 has 18 amino acids. V lost 4 bases and J 0 bases, leaving 16 bases between the germline ends. The germline V gene encodes CDR1 LGHDT and CDR2 YNNKEL (reference sequence). The CDR3 loop is CASSPLGWQTSGANVLTF. DNA of the CDR3: TGTGCCAGCAGCCCCCTAGGTTGGCAGACCTCTGGGGCCAACGTCCTGACTTTC.

The J gene is TRBJ2-7, the V gene TRBV4-2, with D perhaps matching TRBD1 (5 bases). V lost 1 base and J lost 3, with 10 bases in between. Germline loops: CDR1 LGHNA, CDR2 YNFKEQ. The CDR3 totals 14 residues. The CDR3 sequence: CASSQGAQGYEQYF. The CDR3 DNA sequence: TGTGCCAGCAGCCAAGGGGCGCAGGGCTACGAGCAGTACTTC.

The rearrangement links TRBV2 to TRBJ2-1; 8 nucleotides agree with TRBD2. There are 13 residues in the CDR3. V lost 6 bases to trimming and J lost 8 bases; unmatched junction nucleotides: 6. The germline CDR1 and CDR2 sequences are SNHLY and FYNNEI. CDR3: CASSGLARDEQFF. CDR3 nucleotide sequence: TGTGCCAGCAGCGGACTAGCCAGGGATGAGCAGTTCTTC.

The chain has TRBV5-1 and TRBJ2-1; D might be TRBD1 (7 bases). The V end lost 1 base, the J end lost 8 bases, and 19 bases lay between the germline ends. Per germline, CDR1 SGHRS and CDR2 YFSETQ. CDR3 size: 16 residues. The CDR3, as DNA: TGCGCCAGCAGCTTGAGGTACCCGGGACAGCGGGATGAGCAGTTCTTC. Amino acids: CASSLRYPGQRDEQFF.

Only a few counts were recorded for this clonotype. The chain links TRBV27 to TRBJ2-1, with TRBD2 as a possible D gene (5 bases). V dropped 1 base and J dropped 3 bases, with 19 bases sitting between them. The V gene's germline CDR1 is MNHEY and CDR2 SMNVEV (reference sequence). This CDR3 comprises 18 residues. The CDR3 coding sequence is TGTGCCAGCAGTTTATTCGGAATACCGGGGAGACTCTACAATGAGCAGTTCTTC. It encodes CASSLFGIPGRLYNEQFF.

This clonotype was picked up many times. The rearrangement joins TRBV5-1 to TRBJ1-1; D unclear. CDR3 length equals 13 residues. The germline V gene encodes CDR1 SGHRS and CDR2 YFSETQ. Trimming stripped 5 bases from V and 0 bases from J, with 8 bases between. The CDR3 spells CASRISLNTEAFF. DNA of the CDR3: TGCGCCAGCAGAATTAGCTTGAACACTGAAGCTTTCTTT.

V and J are TRBV5-1 and TRBJ2-5; D gene uncertain. V dropped 7 bases and J dropped 6 bases, with 13 bases sitting between them. The CDR3 sequence is 12 residues long. In germline, CDR1 is SGHRS, CDR2 YFSETQ. The CDR3 coding sequence is TGCGCCAGCGGGCCTGAGTTAAAGACCCAGTACTTC. Protein product: CASGPELKTQYF.

This clonotype showed up just a few times. The CDR3 spells CASSWKSEQFF. As DNA, the CDR3 is TGTGCCAGCAGCTGGAAGAGTGAGCAGTTCTTC. This chain links TRBV7-2 with TRBJ2-1, with unresolved D. The CDR3 sequence is 11 residues long. V was pared by 4 bases and J by 9 bases, with 7 bases between. Germline V CDR1 and CDR2: SGHTA, FQGNSA. Filled out from reference TRBV7-2 and TRBJ2-1, the complete variable domain reads GAGVSQSPSNKVTEKGKDVELRCDPISGHTALYWYRQSLGQGLEFLIYFQGNSAPDKSGLPSDRFSAERTGGSVSTLTIQRTQQEDSAVYLCASSWKSEQFFGPGTRLTVL.

The chain links TRBV7-6 to TRBJ2-7, with D hard to call. The CDR3 length is 14 residues. V was pared by 0 bases and J by 6 bases, with 12 bases between. Germline-derived CDR1 and CDR2 are SGHVS and FNYEAQ. The CDR3 is CASSLAGFGSEQYF. The CDR3 DNA sequence: TGTGCCAGCAGCTTAGCAGGTTTTGGGTCCGAGCAGTACTTC.

CDR3 sequence reads: CASSRGQTFPTEAFF. CDR3 bases: TGCGCCAGCAGCCGCGGACAGACCTTCCCCACTGAAGCTTTCTTT. The J gene is TRBJ1-1, the V gene TRBV5-1; TRBD1 might be the D (6 bases). Trimming cost V 4 bases and J 4 bases, with 17 bases left between them. The CDR3 length is 15 residues. Germline V gene lookup returns CDR1 SGHRS and CDR2 YFSETQ.

V and J are TRBV7-2 and TRBJ2-7; D remains ambiguous. CDR3 length: 14 residues. Trimming left V 4 bases short and J 2 bases short, with 12 bases between. Germline CDR1 SGHTA, CDR2 FQGNSA. The CDR3 coding sequence is TGTGCCAGCAGCTCCATAAGGAGCACCTACGAGCAGTACTTC. It specifies CASSSIRSTYEQYF.

This clonotype showed up just a few times. The J gene is TRBJ2-2, the V gene TRBV5-1; D is unclear. The CDR3 has 13 residues. The V end was cut by 0 bases, the J end by 3 bases, with 3 bases between. CDR1 SGHRS and CDR2 YFSETQ come from the germline V gene. The CDR3 region is CASSLAYTGELFF. For the CDR3, the DNA is TGCGCCAGCAGCTTGGCTTACACCGGGGAGCTGTTTTTT.

This clonotype was seen a few times. The chain recombines TRBV24-1 with TRBJ2-2; D might be TRBD1 (6 bases). V gave up 6 bases and J gave up 6 bases, with 13 bases separating them. The CDR3 length is 14 residues. Germline-derived CDR1 and CDR2 are KGHDR and SFDVKD. The CDR3 DNA sequence: TGTGCCACCAGTTCAATCAGGGGCCCCGGGGAGCTGTTTTTT. This codes for CATSSIRGPGELFF.

V usage is TRBV6-2 or TRBV6-3 and J usage is TRBJ2-6; a weak D match, TRBD1 (5 bases). Germline lookup yields CDR1 MNHEY and CDR2 SVGEGT. V was clipped by 6 bases and J by 3 bases, with 9 bases between them. This CDR3 contains 14 residues. CDR3 sequence reads: CASSQGVGANVLTF. CDR3 nucleotides: TGTGCCAGCAGCCAAGGGGTTGGGGCCAACGTCCTGACTTTC.

The V call is TRBV12-5, the J call TRBJ2-1; D gene uncertain. Germline loops: CDR1 LGHNT, CDR2 FRNRAP. V lost 3 bases to trimming and J lost 9 bases, with 15 bases between them. The length of the CDR3 is 14 residues. DNA for the CDR3: TGTGCTAGTGGTTTTGTGGTGGGATACGGTGAGCAGTTCTTC. Protein sequence: CASGFVVGYGEQFF. Full variable domain (missing parts from reference TRBV12-5 and TRBJ2-1): DARVTQTPRHKVTEMGQEVTMRCQPILGHNTVFWYRQTMMQGLELLAYFRNRAPLDDSGMPKDRFSAEMPDATLATLKIQPSEPRDSAVYFCASGFVVGYGEQFFGPGTRLTVL.

This clonotype showed up just a few times. The chain links TRBV11-3 to TRBJ2-7, with a possible D match to TRBD2 (6 bases). CDR1 is SGHNT and CDR2 is YENEEA in the germline V gene. The V and J ends lost 5 bases and 0 bases respectively, with 17 bases between them. CDR3 length: 16 amino acids. CDR3 bases: TGTGCCAGCAGCCCCCGGGGGTCCTGGAGCTCCTACGAGCAGTACTTC. It yields the protein CASSPRGSWSSYEQYF. Full variable domain (remainder filled in from reference TRBV11-3 and TRBJ2-7): EAGVVQSPRYKIIEKKQPVAFWCNPISGHNTLYWYLQNLGQGPELLIRYENEEAVDDSQLPKDRFSAERLKGVDSTLKIQPAELGDSAVYLCASSPRGSWSSYEQYFGPGTRLTVT.

This clonotype was observed many times. The CDR3 sequence: CSARGDDYGYTF. CDR3 sequence (DNA): TGCAGTGCTAGAGGAGACGACTATGGCTACACCTTC. The gene calls are TRBV20-1 and TRBJ1-2; unclear D gene. Germline V gene sequence: CDR1 DFQATT, CDR2 SNEGSKA (reference sequence). The CDR3 spans 12 residues. Trimming took off 1 base at V and 3 bases at J, with 6 bases between the two ends.

Only a few counts were recorded for this clonotype. J is TRBJ1-5 and V is TRBV20-1, with D unresolved. The CDR3 runs to 14 residues. Germline CDR1 DFQATT, CDR2 SNEGSKA (reference sequence). Trimming shortened V by 0 bases and J by 8 bases, and 14 bases separated the two germline ends. The CDR3 DNA reads as TGCAGTGCTAGAGATGGGAACAGCCTGGAGCCCCAGCATTTT. Protein: CSARDGNSLEPQHF.

This clonotype was found a few times. This chain links TRBV4-2 with TRBJ2-7; D is ambiguous. CDR3 size: 13 residues. V was cut by 1 base and J by 4 bases, with 8 bases left in between. Germline V gene data show CDR1 as LGHNA and CDR2 as YNFKEQ. The DNA for the CDR3 is TGTGCCAGCAGCCAAGCTGGCAGTTACGAGCAGTACTTC. Translated: CASSQAGSYEQYF.